This T cell receptor beta chain was identified in a study of shared T cell receptors in the human thymus (dated by TCRdb to about 2021). Study-wide context: The study investigated the way shared, self-reactive T-cell receptor alpha chains are produced in the human thymus.

The CDR3 numbers 13 residues from cysteine through phenylalanine. Kept here is only the CDR3 DNA, which spans 39 bases and is read in frame from base 1. The junction carries 5 bases between V and J, which are trimmed by 0 bases and 2 bases respectively. CDR1 and CDR2 are read off the germline V gene as LGHNA and YSLEER. Libraries were constructed by the immunoSEQ multiplex PCR assay. The source is immuneACCESS, and TCRdb retained only in-frame sequences with V and J called. Part of the clones is not carried over; for the studies checked, unresolved V genes explain less than half of this, and the remainder is unexplained. In all, the sample holds about 540,000 clones, and approximately 80% of those were seen once. The top ten clonotypes cover more than 0.01% of the sample. About this clone itself: Its antigen is not yet known. No clone much larger than this one lies a single base away; base qualities are absent.

This same sample was also part of a study on human thymus T cells. As the second paper documents: The donors were immunologically healthy infants in Finland who had open corrective cardiac surgery for congenital heart defects. Thymus tissue was obtained as surgical resects removed during corrective cardiac surgery. Both the thymic and the peripheral blood repertoires appeared to show biased V and J gene segment usage. The related research found that thymic TCR repertoires overlapped highly between unrelated individuals. The study used about eight infant thymus samples plus four related peripheral blood samples to characterize TCR alpha and beta repertoires. Donor ages ranged from about 7 to 244 days, and the cohort comprised roughly 6 male and two female infants. After being mechanically released from the tissue, thymocytes were kept at -70 degrees C in pellets of about 10-32 million cells. Genomic DNA was extracted from frozen cell pellets with a QIAsymphony instrument. The immunoSEQ multiplex PCR assay was used to amplify the TCRB and TCRAD loci from a standardized amount of quality-controlled genomic DNA. The amplicons covered the V(D)J region and were long enough to include the CDR3 and to identify the V and J genes. The amplicons were sequenced on an Illumina platform via the commercial immunoSEQ service. Primer bias and sequencing errors were corrected as previously described, and TCRAD and TCRB were defined on the basis of the IMGT database. immunoSEQ Analyzer 3.0 and VDJTools were used for repertoire analysis, which covered basic statistics, V/J segment usage, diversity estimates, rarefaction and pairwise overlap. Diversity was estimated with Chao1, ChaoE, Efron-Thisted, Shannon and inverse Simpson indices, and also on datasets down-sampled to the smallest sample. Repertoire overlap was determined by strict matching of CDR3 nucleotide sequence, V gene and J gene, and Jaccard-based multidimensional scaling clustering was applied. On average, roughly 810,000 unique TCRB clonotypes were obtained from thymus samples, compared with 65,000 to 90,000 from blood samples.

The chain uses TRBV4-3 and TRBJ2-7, with no confident D gene call. The sequencing sample was made of thymocytes. The receptor was derived from a boy under three years old with a congenital heart defect. Donor details come from another sample of the same person, matched by shared clones. This receptor carries the CDR3 CASSQDGAYEQYF. The DNA sequence is given as TGCGCCAGCAGCCAAGATGGAGCCTACGAGCAGTACTTC.